The TCR beta chain described here comes from a study of cytomegalovirus exposure and HLA in healthy donors. Overall study findings and caveats: Common viral pathogens seemed, in a later analysis, to connect with several of the most significant clusters.

Details on this clone: Its specificity is unknown.

Primers for the PCR totalled 60 Vbeta and 13 Jbeta. Generated by immunoSEQ multiplex PCR, the TCRdb table keeps only in-frame clones and is missing some. The sample shows 150,000 to 200,000 clones, around 74% of them seen only once. Per the germline V gene, CDR1 is SNHLY and CDR2 is FYNNEI. This CDR3 is built from 13 residues. Trimming took off 2 bases at V and 8 bases at J, with 9 bases between the two ends. The TCR comes from a female donor in good health and CMV-seronegative. The sample comprised PBMCs. The genes are TRBV2 and TRBJ2-2, with no clear D. The CDR3 nucleotides are TGTGCCAGCAGTGAATGGCTTTGGGGGGAGCTGTTTTTT. Residues: CASSEWLWGELFF.